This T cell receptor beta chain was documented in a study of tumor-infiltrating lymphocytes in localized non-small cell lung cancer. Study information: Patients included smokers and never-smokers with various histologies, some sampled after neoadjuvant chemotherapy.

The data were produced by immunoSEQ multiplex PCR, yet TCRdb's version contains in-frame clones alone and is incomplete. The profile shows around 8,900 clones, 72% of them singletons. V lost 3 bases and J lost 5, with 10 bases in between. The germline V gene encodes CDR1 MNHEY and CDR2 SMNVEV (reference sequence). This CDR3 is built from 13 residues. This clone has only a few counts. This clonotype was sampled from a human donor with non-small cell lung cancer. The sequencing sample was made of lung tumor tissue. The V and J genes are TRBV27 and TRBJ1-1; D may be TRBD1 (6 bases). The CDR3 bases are TGTGCCAGCAGTTTCCCAGGGGTAACTGAAGCTTTCTTT. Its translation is CASSFPGVTEAFF.